This T cell receptor beta chain came from a study of blood T cell repertoires in COVID-19. Sequenced by immunoSEQ multiplex PCR; TCRdb stores in-frame clones only, minus some. Here the sample spans about 330,000 clones, roughly 87% being singletons. Trimming stripped 0 bases from V and 7 bases from J, with 13 bases between. This CDR3 comprises 15 residues. The germline V gene encodes CDR1 MNHEY and CDR2 SVGAGI. The chain has TRBV6-5 and TRBJ1-3; D not certain. The sample comprised peripheral blood. This receptor was identified in a man aged 25 to 40 with COVID-19, enrolled during active disease. The CDR3 sequence is CASSYSIGNSNTIYF. In DNA, the CDR3 is TGTGCCAGCAGTTACTCGATCGGGAATTCGAACACCATATATTTT.